This is a list of T cell receptor beta chains from one sample in a study of brain T cells in children with intractable seizures. Using immunoSEQ multiplex PCR, the repertoire was profiled, and TCRdb retains in-frame clones only, with some absent. The table has 50,000 to 80,000 clones, approximately 95% seen once. Here the sequenced sample was peripheral blood, taken at surgery. These receptors originate from a boy under two years old with focal cortical dysplasia and intractable seizures. The CDR3 runs from the conserved cysteine through the conserved F or W. Each record gives: CDR3 DNA, CDR3 protein, CDR3 length, clone size, J gene, V gene, D gene. The D gene is left open where the match is weak. For some rows the clone size is stated as once, few or many, or as a class when expanded; others skip it.

CDR3nt: TGTGCCACCAGCCCTTCCCCGACAGACTCTGGAAACACCATATATTTT; CDR3aa: CATSPSPTDSGNTIYF; len: 16; abundance: NA; j_gene: TRBJ1-3; v_gene: TRBV24-1; d_gene: NA
CDR3nt: TGTGCCACCAGTGATTTGGGACAGAGCTCCTACGAGCAGTACTTC; CDR3aa: CATSDLGQSSYEQYF; len: 15; abundance: NA; j_gene: TRBJ2-7; v_gene: TRBV24-1; d_gene: NA
CDR3nt: TGTGCCAGCAGTTTATCGTGGGGGAGGAGAAAAACCGGGGAGCTGTTTTTT; CDR3aa: CASSLSWGRRKTGELFF; len: 17; abundance: NA; j_gene: TRBJ2-2; v_gene: TRBV27; d_gene: NA
CDR3nt: TGTGCCAGCAGGCCGACAGGGGGCCCCTACGAGCAGTACTTC; CDR3aa: CASRPTGGPYEQYF; len: 14; abundance: NA; j_gene: TRBJ2-7; v_gene: TRBV5-5; d_gene: TRBD1
CDR3nt: TGTGCCAGCAGTGACCCTAGCGGGGGGGCTTCGGAGACCCAGTACTTC; CDR3aa: CASSDPSGGASETQYF; len: 16; abundance: NA; j_gene: TRBJ2-5; v_gene: TRBV2; d_gene: TRBD2
CDR3nt: TGTGCCAGCAGCTTAGAGGAGAACGCAGATACGCAGTATTTT; CDR3aa: CASSLEENADTQYF; len: 14; abundance: NA; j_gene: TRBJ2-3; v_gene: TRBV7-9; d_gene: NA
CDR3nt: TGTGCCAGCTCACCACGGACTAGCGGGAGCGTTTCCTACGAGCAGTACTTC; CDR3aa: CASSPRTSGSVSYEQYF; len: 17; abundance: once; j_gene: TRBJ2-7; v_gene: TRBV18; d_gene: TRBD2
CDR3nt: TGCGCCAGCAGGACTAGCGGGGCCCCAGAGACCCAGTACTTC; CDR3aa: CASRTSGAPETQYF; len: 14; abundance: NA; j_gene: TRBJ2-5; v_gene: TRBV10-2; d_gene: TRBD2
CDR3nt: TGTGCCAGCAGTGAAATCGGGCGGCCCCTCCACTTT; CDR3aa: CASSEIGRPLHF; len: 12; abundance: NA; j_gene: TRBJ1-6; v_gene: TRBV6-1; d_gene: NA
CDR3nt: TGCGCCAGCAGCCAAAAACATCCGACTAGCGGTGTGTACTACGAGCAGTACTTC; CDR3aa: CASSQKHPTSGVYYEQYF; len: 18; abundance: NA; j_gene: TRBJ2-7; v_gene: TRBV4-1; d_gene: TRBD2
CDR3nt: TGTGCCAGCAGGGAGGACAGTGAGCAGTTCTTC; CDR3aa: CASREDSEQFF; len: 11; abundance: NA; j_gene: TRBJ2-1; v_gene: TRBV7-2; d_gene: NA
CDR3nt: TGCAGCGGCACCGGGACCACAAGCTCCTACAATGAGCAGTTCTTC; CDR3aa: CSGTGTTSSYNEQFF; len: 15; abundance: NA; j_gene: TRBJ2-1; v_gene: TRBV29-1; d_gene: NA
CDR3nt: TGTGCCAGCAGCCCAGGACTAGCGGGGATAGAGACCCAGTACTTC; CDR3aa: CASSPGLAGIETQYF; len: 15; abundance: NA; j_gene: TRBJ2-5; v_gene: TRBV14; d_gene: TRBD2